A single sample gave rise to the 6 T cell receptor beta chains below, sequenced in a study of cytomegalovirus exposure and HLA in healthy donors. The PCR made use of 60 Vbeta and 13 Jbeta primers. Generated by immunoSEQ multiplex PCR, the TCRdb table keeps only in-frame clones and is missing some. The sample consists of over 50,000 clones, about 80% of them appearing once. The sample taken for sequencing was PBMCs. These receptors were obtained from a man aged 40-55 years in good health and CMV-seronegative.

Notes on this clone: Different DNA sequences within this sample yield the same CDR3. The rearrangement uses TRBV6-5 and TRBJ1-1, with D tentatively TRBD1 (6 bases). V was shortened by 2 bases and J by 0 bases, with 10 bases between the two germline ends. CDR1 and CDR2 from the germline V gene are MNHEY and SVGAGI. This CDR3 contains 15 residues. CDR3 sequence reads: CASSYATGVNTEAFF. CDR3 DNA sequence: TGTGCCAGCAGTTACGCGACAGGTGTGAACACTGAAGCTTTCTTT.

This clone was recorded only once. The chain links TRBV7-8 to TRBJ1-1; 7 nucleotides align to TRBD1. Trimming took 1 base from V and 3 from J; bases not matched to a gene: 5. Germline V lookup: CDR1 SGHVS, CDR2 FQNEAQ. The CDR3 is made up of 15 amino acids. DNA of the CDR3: TGTGCCAGCAGCTTAGAAAGGGACAGTCACACTGAAGCTTTCTTT. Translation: CASSLERDSHTEAFF.

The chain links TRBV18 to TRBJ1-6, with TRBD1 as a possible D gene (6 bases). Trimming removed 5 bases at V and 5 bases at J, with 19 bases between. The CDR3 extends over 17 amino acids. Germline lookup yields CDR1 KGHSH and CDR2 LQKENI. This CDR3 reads CASSARQELYNNSPLHF. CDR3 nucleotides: TGTGCCAGCTCAGCCAGACAGGAGCTCTATAATAATTCACCCCTCCACTTT.

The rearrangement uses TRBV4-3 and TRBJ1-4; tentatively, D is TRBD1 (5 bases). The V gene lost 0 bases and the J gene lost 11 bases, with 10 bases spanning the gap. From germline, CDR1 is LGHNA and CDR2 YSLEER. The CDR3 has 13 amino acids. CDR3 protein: CASSQEVQGKLFF. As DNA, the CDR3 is TGCGCCAGCAGCCAAGAAGTTCAGGGCAAACTGTTTTTT.

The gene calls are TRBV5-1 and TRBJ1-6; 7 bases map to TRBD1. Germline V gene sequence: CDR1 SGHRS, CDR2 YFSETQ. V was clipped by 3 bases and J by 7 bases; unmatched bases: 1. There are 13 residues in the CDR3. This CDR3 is CASSWDSNSPLHF. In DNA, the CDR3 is TGCGCCAGCAGCTGGGACAGCAATTCACCCCTCCACTTT.

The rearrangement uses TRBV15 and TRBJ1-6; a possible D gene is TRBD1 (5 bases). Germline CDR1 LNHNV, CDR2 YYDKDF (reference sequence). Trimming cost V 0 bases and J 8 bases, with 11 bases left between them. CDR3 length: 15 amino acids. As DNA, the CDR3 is TGTGCCACCAGCAGAGATCCCACAGGAGATTCACCCCTCCACTTT. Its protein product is CATSRDPTGDSPLHF.